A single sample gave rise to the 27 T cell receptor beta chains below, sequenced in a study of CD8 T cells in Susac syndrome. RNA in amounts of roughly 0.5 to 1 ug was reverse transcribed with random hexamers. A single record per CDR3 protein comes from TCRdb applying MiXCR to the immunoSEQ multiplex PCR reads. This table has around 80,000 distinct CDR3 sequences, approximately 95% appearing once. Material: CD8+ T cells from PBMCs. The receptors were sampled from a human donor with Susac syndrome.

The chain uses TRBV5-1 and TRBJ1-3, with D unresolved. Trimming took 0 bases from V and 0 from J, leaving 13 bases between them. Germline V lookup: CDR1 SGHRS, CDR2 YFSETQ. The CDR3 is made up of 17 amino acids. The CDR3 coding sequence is TGCGCCAGCAGCTTGGTCCCCTGGGGAAACTCTGGAAACACCATATATTTT. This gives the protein CASSLVPWGNSGNTIYF.

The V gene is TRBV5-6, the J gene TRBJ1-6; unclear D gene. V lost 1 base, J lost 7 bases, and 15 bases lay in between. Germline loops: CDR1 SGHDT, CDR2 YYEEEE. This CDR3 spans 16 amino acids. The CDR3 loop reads CASSLFEMVENSPLHF. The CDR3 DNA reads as TGTGCCAGCAGCTTGTTTGAAATGGTGGAGAATTCACCCCTCCACTTT. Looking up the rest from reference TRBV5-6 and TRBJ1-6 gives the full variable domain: DAGVTQSPTHLIKTRGQQVTLRCSPKSGHDTVSWYQQALGQGPQFIFQYYEEEERQRGNFPDRFSGHQFPNYSSELNVNALLLGDSALYLCASSLFEMVENSPLHFGNGTRLTVT.

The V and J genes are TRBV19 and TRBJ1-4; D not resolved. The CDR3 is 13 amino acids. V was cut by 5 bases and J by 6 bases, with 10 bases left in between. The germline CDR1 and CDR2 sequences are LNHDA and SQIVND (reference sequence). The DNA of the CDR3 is TGTGCCAGTAGTCTGAGGGTTGATGAAAAACTGTTTTTT. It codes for CASSLRVDEKLFF.

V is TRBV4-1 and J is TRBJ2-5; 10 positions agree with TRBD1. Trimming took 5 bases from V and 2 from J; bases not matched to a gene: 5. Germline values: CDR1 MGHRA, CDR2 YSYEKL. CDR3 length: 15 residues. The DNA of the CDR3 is TGCGCCAGCAGCTGGACAGGGGGAGGGCAAGAGACCCAGTACTTC. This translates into CASSWTGGGQETQYF.

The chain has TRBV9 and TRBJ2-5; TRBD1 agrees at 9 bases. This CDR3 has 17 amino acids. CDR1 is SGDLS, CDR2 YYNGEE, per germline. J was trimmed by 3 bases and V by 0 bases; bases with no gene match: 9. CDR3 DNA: TGTGCCAGCAGCGTAGGAGGGGGACAGGGAGGGGAAGAGACCCAGTACTTC. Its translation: CASSVGGGQGGEETQYF.

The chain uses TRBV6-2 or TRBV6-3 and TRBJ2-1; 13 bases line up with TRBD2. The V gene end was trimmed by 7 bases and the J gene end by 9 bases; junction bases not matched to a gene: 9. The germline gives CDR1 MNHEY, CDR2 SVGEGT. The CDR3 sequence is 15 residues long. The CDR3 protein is CASTSPTSGGVEQFF. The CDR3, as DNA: TGTGCCAGCACTTCCCCCACTAGCGGGGGGGTTGAGCAGTTCTTC.

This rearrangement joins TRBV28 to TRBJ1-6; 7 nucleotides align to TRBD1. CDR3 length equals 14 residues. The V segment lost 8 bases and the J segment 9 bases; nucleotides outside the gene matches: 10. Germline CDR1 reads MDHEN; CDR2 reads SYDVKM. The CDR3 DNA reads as TGTGCCAGCTCCATAACAGGGGTAGGTTCACCCCTCCACTTT. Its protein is CASSITGVGSPLHF.

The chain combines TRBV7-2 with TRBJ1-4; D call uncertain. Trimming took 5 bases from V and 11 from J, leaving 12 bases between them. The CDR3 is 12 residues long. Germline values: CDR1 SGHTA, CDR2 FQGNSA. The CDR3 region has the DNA TGTGCCAGCAGCGGCACCTTCGGCAAACTGTTTTTT. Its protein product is CASSGTFGKLFF.

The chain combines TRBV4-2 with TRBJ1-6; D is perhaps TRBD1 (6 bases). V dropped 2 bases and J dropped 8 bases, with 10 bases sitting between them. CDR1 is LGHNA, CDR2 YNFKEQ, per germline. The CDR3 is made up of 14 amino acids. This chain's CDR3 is CASSQKGGDSPLHF. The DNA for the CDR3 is TGTGCCAGCAGCCAAAAGGGGGGGGATTCACCCCTCCACTTT.

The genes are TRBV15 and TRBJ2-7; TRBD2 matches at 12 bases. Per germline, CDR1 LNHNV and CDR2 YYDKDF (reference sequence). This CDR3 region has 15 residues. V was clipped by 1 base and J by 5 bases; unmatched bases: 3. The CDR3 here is CATSRGTSGAHEQYF. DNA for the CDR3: TGTGCCACCAGCAGAGGGACTAGCGGGGCTCACGAGCAGTACTTC.

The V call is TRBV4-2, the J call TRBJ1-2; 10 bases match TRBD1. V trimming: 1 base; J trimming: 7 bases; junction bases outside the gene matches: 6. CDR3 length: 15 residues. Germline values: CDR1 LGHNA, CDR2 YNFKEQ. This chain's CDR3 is CASSQVLDRGLGYTF. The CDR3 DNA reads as TGTGCCAGCAGCCAAGTGCTTGACAGGGGGCTTGGCTACACCTTC.

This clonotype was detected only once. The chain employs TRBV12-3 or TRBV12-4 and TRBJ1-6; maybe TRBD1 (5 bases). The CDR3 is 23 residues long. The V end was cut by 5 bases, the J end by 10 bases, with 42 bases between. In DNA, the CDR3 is TGTGCCAGCAGTCCGACCGGTGCGGGTCTCGACAGTCCACTGCTTCGTAAGGGGTCACCCCTCCACTTT. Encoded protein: CASSPTGAGLDSPLLRKGSPLHF.

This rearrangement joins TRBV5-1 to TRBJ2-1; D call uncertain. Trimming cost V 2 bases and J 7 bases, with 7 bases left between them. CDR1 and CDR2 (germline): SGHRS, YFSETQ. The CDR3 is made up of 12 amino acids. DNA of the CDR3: TGCGCCAGCAGCTTCACTCGTAATGAGCAGTTCTTC. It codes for CASSFTRNEQFF.

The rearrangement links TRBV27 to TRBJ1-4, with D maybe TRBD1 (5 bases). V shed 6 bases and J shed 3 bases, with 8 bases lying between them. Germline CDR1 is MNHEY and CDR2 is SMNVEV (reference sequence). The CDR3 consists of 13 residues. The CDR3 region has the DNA TGTGCCAGCAGGGGGCGTTCTAATGAAAAACTGTTTTTT. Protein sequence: CASRGRSNEKLFF.

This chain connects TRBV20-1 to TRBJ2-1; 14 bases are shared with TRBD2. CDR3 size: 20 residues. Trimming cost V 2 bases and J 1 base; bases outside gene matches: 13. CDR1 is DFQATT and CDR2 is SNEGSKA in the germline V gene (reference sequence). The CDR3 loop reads CSARPLTGTSGGGSYNEQFF. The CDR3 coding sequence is TGCAGTGCTAGACCTCTCACCGGGACTAGCGGGGGTGGTTCCTACAATGAGCAGTTCTTC.

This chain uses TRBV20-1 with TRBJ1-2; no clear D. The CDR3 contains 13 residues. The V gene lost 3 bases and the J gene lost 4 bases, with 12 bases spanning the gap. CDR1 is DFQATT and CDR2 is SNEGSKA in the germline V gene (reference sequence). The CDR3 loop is CSASADTSYGYTF. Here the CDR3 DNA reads TGCAGTGCTAGTGCTGACACTTCCTATGGCTACACCTTC.

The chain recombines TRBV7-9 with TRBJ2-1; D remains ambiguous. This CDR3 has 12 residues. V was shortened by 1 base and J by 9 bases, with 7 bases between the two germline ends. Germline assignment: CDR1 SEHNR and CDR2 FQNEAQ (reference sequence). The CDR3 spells CASSLGTFEQFF. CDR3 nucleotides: TGTGCCAGCAGCTTAGGAACGTTTGAGCAGTTCTTC. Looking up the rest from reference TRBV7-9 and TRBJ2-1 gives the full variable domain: DTGVSQNPRHKITKRGQNVTFRCDPISEHNRLYWYRQTLGQGPEFLTYFQNEAQLEKSRLLSDRFSAERPKGSFSTLEIQRTEQGDSAMYLCASSLGTFEQFFGPGTRLTVL.

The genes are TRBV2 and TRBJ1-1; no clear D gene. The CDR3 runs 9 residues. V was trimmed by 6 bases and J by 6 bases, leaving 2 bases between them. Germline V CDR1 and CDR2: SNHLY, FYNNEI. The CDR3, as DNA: TGTGCCAGCAGCGCTGAAGCTTTCTTT. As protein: CASSAEAFF.

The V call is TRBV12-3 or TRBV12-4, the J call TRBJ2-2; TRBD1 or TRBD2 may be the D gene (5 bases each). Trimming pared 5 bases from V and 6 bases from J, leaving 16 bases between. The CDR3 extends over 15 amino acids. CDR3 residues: CASSPRTVGAGELFF. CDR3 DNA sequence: TGTGCCAGCAGTCCGAGGACGGTGGGGGCCGGGGAGCTGTTTTTT.

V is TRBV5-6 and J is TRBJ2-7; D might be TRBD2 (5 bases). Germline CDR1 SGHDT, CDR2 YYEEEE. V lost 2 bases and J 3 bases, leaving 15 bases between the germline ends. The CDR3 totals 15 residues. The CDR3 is CASSLRDRQHYEQYF. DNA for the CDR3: TGTGCCAGCAGCTTACGGGATAGGCAACACTACGAGCAGTACTTC.

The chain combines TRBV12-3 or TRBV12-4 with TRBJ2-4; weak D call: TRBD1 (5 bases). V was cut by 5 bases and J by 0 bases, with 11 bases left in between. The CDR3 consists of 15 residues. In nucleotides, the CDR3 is TGTGCCAGCAGTAACGACAGCCTAGCCAAAAACATTCAGTACTTC. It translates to CASSNDSLAKNIQYF.

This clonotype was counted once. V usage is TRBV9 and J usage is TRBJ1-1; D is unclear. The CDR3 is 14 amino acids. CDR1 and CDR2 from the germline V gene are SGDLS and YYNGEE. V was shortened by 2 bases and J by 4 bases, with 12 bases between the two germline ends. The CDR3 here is CASSVKEFATEAFF. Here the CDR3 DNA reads TGTGCCAGCAGCGTGAAGGAGTTTGCCACTGAAGCTTTCTTT.

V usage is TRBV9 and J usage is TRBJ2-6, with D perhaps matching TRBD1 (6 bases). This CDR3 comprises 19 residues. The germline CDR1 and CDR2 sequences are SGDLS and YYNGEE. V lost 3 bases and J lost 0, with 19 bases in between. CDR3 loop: CASSAALGRGVSGANVLTF. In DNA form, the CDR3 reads TGTGCCAGCAGCGCAGCCTTGGGCAGGGGAGTCTCTGGGGCCAACGTCCTGACTTTC.

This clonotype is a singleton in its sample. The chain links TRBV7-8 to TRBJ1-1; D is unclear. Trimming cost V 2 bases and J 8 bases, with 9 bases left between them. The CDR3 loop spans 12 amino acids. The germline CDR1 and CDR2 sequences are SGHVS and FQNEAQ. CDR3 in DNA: TGTGCCAGCAGCTTATCCAGGCGAGAAGCTTTCTTT. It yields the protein CASSLSRREAFF.

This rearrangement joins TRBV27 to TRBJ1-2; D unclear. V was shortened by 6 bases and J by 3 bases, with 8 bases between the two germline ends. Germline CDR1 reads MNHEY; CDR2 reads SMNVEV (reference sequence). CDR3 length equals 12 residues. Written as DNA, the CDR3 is TGTGCCAGCAGGGCGGCGCACTATGGCTACACCTTC. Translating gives CASRAAHYGYTF.

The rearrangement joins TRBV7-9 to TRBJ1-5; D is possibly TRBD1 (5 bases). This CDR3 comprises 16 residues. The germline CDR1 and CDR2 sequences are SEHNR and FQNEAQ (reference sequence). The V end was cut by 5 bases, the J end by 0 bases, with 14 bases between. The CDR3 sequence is CASSPAGGVSNQPQHF. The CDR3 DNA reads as TGTGCCAGCAGCCCGGCCGGAGGGGTTAGCAATCAGCCCCAGCATTTT.

The CDR3 DNA reads as TGTGCCAGCAGCTCCACGGGACGTAGCTCTGGAAACACCATATATTTT. This gives the protein CASSSTGRSSGNTIYF. This chain connects TRBV7-9 to TRBJ1-3, with a possible D match to TRBD1 (5 bases). The CDR3 sequence is 16 residues long. Germline CDR1 SEHNR, CDR2 FQNEAQ (reference sequence). The V and J ends lost 4 bases and 0 bases respectively, with 13 bases between them.